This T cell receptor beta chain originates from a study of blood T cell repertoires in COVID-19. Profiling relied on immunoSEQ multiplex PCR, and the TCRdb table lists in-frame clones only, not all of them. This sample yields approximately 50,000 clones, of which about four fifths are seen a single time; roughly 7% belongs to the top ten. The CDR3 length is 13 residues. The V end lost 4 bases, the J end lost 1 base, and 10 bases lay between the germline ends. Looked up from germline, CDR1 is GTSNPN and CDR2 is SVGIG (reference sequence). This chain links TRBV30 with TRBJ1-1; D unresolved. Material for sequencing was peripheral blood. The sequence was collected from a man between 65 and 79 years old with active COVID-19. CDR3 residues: CAWKLSGNTEAFF. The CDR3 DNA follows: TGTGCCTGGAAACTGAGCGGGAACACTGAAGCTTTCTTT.